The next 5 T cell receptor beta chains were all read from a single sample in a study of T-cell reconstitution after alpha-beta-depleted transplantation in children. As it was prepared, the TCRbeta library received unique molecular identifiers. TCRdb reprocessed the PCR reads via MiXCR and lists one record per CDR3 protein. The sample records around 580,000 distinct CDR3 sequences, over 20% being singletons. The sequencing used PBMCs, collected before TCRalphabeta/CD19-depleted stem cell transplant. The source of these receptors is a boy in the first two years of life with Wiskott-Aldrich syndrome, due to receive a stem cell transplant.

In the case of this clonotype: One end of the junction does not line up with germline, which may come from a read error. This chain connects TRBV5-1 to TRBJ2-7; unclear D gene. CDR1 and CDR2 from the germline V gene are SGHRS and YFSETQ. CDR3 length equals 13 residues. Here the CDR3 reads CASSLVSPYQQYF. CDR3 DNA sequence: TGCGCCAGCAGCTTGGTATCCCCCTACCAGCAGTACTTC.

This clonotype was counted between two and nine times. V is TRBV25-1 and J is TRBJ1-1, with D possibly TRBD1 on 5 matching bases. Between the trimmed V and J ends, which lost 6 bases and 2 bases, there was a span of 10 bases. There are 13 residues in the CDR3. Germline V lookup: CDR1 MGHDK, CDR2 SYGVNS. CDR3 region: CASRLGGNTEAFF. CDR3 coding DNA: TGTGCCAGCAGGTTGGGGGGAAACACTGAAGCTTTCTTT. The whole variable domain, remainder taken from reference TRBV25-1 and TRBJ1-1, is EADIYQTPRYLVIGTGKKITLECSQTMGHDKMYWYQQDPGMELHLIHYSYGVNSTEKGDLSSESTVSRIRTEHFPLTLESARPSHTSQYLCASRLGGNTEAFFGQGTRLTVV.

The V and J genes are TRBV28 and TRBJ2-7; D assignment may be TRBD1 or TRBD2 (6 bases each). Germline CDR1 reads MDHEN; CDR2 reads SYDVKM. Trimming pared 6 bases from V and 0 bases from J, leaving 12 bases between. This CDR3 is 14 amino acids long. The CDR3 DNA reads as TGTGCCAGCAGGAAGGGGGGTAGCTCCTACGAGCAGTACTTC. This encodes CASRKGGSSYEQYF.

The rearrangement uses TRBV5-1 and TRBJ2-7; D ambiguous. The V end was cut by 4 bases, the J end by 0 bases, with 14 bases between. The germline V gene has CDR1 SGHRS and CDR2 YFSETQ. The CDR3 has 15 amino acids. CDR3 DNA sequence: TGCGCCAGCAGCCCGACAATTCCCTCCTCCTACGAGCAGTACTTC. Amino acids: CASSPTIPSSYEQYF.

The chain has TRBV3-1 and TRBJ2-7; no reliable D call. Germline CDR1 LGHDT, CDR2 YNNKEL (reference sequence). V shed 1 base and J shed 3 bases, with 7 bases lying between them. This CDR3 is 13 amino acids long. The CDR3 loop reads CASSQVPIYEQYF. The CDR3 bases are TGTGCCAGCAGCCAAGTACCGATCTACGAGCAGTACTTC.